These T cell receptor beta chains were read from a single sample in a study of tissue T cells after allogeneic stem cell transplantation. Using immunoSEQ multiplex PCR, the repertoire was profiled, and TCRdb retains in-frame clones only, with some absent. The sample consists of about 6,800 clones, around three fifths of them appearing once. The sample was duodenum tissue, taken at autopsy. These receptor sequences come from a female donor of 60 years or more with lung cancer. The CDR3 runs from the conserved cysteine through the conserved F or W. A D gene is named only where the DNA matches it firmly.

j_gene | d_gene | v_gene | CDR3aa
TRBJ1-2 | TRBD1 | TRBV7-2 | CASSFDREGSGGYTF
TRBJ1-5 | TRBD1 | TRBV4-1 | CASSQLTGQGLSTQHF
TRBJ1-2 | - | TRBV27 | CASSLKAEYGYTF
TRBJ1-2 | TRBD1 | TRBV10-3 | CAISEPPGQGAKGYTF
TRBJ2-1 | - | TRBV5-8 | CASSLPGVPYNEQFF
TRBJ1-5 | TRBD1 | TRBV6-2/TRBV6-3 | CASSAPEKQGDQPQHF
TRBJ1-2 | - | TRBV5-1 | CASSLVGDGYTF
TRBJ1-1 | - | TRBV30 | CAWSRDAFF
TRBJ2-7 | TRBD1 | TRBV29-1 | CSVGTGVNYEQYF
TRBJ2-3 | - | TRBV6-5 | CASSYSFWGTDTQYF
TRBJ1-5 | TRBD1 | TRBV6-1 | CASSGEIGQGGNQPQHF
TRBJ1-5 | - | TRBV6-5 | CASSLAGESNQPQHF
TRBJ2-4 | TRBD1 | TRBV10-3 | CAISGQGAAKNIQYF
TRBJ1-5 | - | TRBV19 | CASNRGDISHF
TRBJ1-2 | TRBD1 | TRBV7-2 | CASSLAPGGGYTF
TRBJ2-5 | - | TRBV4-2 | CASSSPGGFQETQYF
TRBJ2-3 | - | TRBV11-2 | CASSGAGRRTDTQYF
TRBJ1-3 | - | TRBV19 | CASKTRSSGNTIYF
TRBJ1-2 | - | TRBV21-1 | CASTRELDGYTF
TRBJ1-4 | - | TRBV30 | CAWSVQEKLFF
TRBJ1-1 | TRBD1 | TRBV27 | CARSRQGSRSTEAFF
TRBJ2-1 | - | TRBV2 | CASGVGAISYNEQFF
TRBJ1-2 | - | TRBV5-1 | CASSTGRRNGYTF
TRBJ2-2 | - | TRBV7-9 | CASSLVRGELFF
TRBJ2-6 | - | TRBV19 | CASSIVTGANVLTF
TRBJ2-1 | - | TRBV30 | CAWKGGRASGEQFF
TRBJ1-1 | TRBD1 | TRBV6-2/TRBV6-3 | CASRPTGTAMNTEAFF
TRBJ2-1 | - | TRBV6-5 | CASSYEGSYNEQFF
TRBJ2-1 | TRBD2 | TRBV15 | CATSGGTSGYNEQFF
TRBJ1-2 | - | TRBV29-1 | CRVGGAGALFYGYTF
TRBJ1-4 | - | TRBV29-1 | CSVLGFATNEKLFF
TRBJ2-1 | - | TRBV6-4 | CASSRSGTKYNEQFF
TRBJ1-5 | - | TRBV6-6 | CASTPGQYSNQPQHF
TRBJ2-7 | - | TRBV29-1 | CSVLGGGNEQYF
TRBJ2-3 | TRBD2 | TRBV5-8 | CASSGDYTDTQYF
TRBJ2-3 | - | TRBV7-3 | CASSKHTGKTDTQYF
TRBJ1-4 | - | TRBV6-5 | CASRDDGRNEKLFF
TRBJ1-1 | TRBD1 | TRBV6-1 | CASSEMPTHQGARAFF
TRBJ2-5 | - | TRBV11-2 | CASSFWGTETQYF
TRBJ2-7 | TRBD1 | TRBV7-2 | CASSLSTGLGEQYF
TRBJ2-5 | TRBD2 | TRBV7-8 | CASSMGLAGGPGETQYF
TRBJ2-7 | - | TRBV2 | CASGGLAAYEQYF
TRBJ2-3 | TRBD2 | TRBV4-1 | CASSQAHRLAGAADTQYF
TRBJ1-1 | - | TRBV10-2 | CASSQSRLNTEAFF
TRBJ1-6 | - | TRBV2 | CASSEWGTSPLHF
TRBJ2-7 | - | TRBV3-1/TRBV3-2 | CASSWTGVTNEQYF
TRBJ1-1 | - | TRBV7-8 | CASSLARTLGGLSEAFF
TRBJ2-5 | - | TRBV2 | CASRSRLQETQYF
TRBJ2-6 | - | TRBV7-2 | CASSFLPPTGSGANVLTF
TRBJ2-5 | - | TRBV4-2 | CASSQDGTMAGETQYF
TRBJ1-2 | - | TRBV6-5 | CASSYSGPGNYGYTF
TRBJ1-1 | TRBD1 | TRBV30 | CAWSVPSLTGGRTEAFF
TRBJ2-3 | - | TRBV9 | CASKRRDSTDTQYF
TRBJ2-7 | - | TRBV7-8 | CASSLTRVGSHEQYF